Detailed here is one TCR beta chain. Trimming at V came to 5 bases and at J to 3 bases, leaving 17 bases not matched to a gene. This CDR3 region has 18 residues. Germline CDR1 and CDR2: SGHTA and FQGNSA. Data came from immunoSEQ multiplex PCR; TCRdb stores just in-frame clones and leaves some out. This sample has approximately 120,000 clones, with just under 95% found just once. The data are from a study of OX40 agonist ivuxolimab in advanced cancers. At the level of the study: Ivuxolimab, an agonistic anti-OX40 (CD134) antibody, was given to patients.

Researchers took blood at baseline, on cycle 4 day 1, and on cycle 7 day 1. The sequence was collected from an adult with an advanced solid tumor such as melanoma, head and neck, liver or kidney cancer. V and J are TRBV7-2 and TRBJ2-7; 9 bases are a match to TRBD2. The specimen comprised CD4+ or CD8+ T cells sorted from blood, sampled in a trial of the OX40 agonist ivuxolimab. As DNA, the CDR3 is TGTGCCAGCAGCCGTACCCTTACACTAGCGGGCTTAAACTACGAGCAGTACTTC. Amino acid sequence: CASSRTLTLAGLNYEQYF. Supplemented by reference TRBV7-2 and TRBJ2-7, the full variable domain reads GAGVSQSPSNKVTEKGKDVELRCDPISGHTALYWYRQSLGQGLEFLIYFQGNSAPDKSGLPSDRFSAERTGGSVSTLTIQRTQQEDSAVYLCASSRTLTLAGLNYEQYFGPGTRLTVT.